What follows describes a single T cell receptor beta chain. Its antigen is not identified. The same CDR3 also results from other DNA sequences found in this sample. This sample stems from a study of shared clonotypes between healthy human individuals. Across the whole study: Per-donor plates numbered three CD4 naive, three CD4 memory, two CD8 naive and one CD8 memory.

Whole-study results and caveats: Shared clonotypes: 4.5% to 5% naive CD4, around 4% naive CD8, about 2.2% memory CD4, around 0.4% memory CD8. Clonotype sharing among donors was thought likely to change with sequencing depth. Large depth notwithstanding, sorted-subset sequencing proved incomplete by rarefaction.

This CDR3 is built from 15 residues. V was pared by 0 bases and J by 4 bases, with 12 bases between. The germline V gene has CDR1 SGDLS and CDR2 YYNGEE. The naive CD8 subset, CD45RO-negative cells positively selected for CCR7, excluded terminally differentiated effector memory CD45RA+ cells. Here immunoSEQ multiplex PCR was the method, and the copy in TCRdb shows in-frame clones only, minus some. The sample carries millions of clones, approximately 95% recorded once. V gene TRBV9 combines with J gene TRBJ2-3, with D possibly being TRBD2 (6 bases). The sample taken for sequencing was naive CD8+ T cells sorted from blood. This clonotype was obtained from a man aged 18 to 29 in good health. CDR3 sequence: CASSVDGSGADTQYF. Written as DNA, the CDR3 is TGTGCCAGCAGCGTAGACGGGAGCGGCGCAGATACGCAGTATTTT.